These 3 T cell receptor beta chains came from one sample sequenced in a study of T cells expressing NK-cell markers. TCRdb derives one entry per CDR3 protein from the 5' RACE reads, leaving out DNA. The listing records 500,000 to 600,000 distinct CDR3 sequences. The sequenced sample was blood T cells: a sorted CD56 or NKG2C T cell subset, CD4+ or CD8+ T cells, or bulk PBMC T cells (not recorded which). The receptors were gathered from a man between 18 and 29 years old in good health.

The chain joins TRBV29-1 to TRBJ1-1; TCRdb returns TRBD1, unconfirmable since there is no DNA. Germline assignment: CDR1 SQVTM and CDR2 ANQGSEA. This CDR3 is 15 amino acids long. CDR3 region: CSVEVRGTANTEAFF. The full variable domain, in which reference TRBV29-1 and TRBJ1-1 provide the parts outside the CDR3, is SAVISQKPSRDICQRGTSLTIQCQVDSQVTMMFWYRQQPGQSLTLIATANQGSEATYESGFVIDKFPISRPNLTFSTLTVSNMSPEDSSIYLCSVEVRGTANTEAFFGQGTRLTVV.

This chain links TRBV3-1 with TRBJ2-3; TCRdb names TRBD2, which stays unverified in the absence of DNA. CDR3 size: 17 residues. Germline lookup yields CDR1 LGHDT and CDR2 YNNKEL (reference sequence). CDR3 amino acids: CASSQETSLAGADTQYF.

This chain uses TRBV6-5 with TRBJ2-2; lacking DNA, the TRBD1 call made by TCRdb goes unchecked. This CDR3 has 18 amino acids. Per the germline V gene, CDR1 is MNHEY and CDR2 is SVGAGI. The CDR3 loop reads CASSYFDPGTGADGELFF.